The 2 T cell receptor beta chains reported below all come from one sample, sequenced in a study of blood T cell repertoires in COVID-19. Some clones are missing from TCRdb's copy, which holds only in-frame ones; the method was immunoSEQ multiplex PCR. This sample has under 200,000 clones; 87% occur once, and the top ten carry about a tenth. Sequenced sample: peripheral blood. These receptor sequences come from a woman in her 70s with COVID-19, enrolled during active disease.

The V call is TRBV9, the J call TRBJ2-1, with 7 bases that match TRBD1. In germline, CDR1 is SGDLS, CDR2 YYNGEE. The junction had 10 bases not matched to a gene; V was cut back by 3 bases and J by 7 bases. The CDR3 extends over 15 amino acids. The CDR3 region is CASSDRDSGANEQFF. The CDR3 coding sequence is TGTGCCAGCAGCGACCGGGACAGCGGTGCAAATGAGCAGTTCTTC.

Here the CDR3 DNA reads TGTGCCAGCAGCCGTCGGGTAACTCCCACAGATACGCAGTATTTT. It codes for CASSRRVTPTDTQYF. V and J are TRBV7-2 and TRBJ2-3; no clear D. This CDR3 has 15 amino acids. The ends were cut back, 5 bases at V and 2 bases at J, with 14 bases in the middle. CDR1 and CDR2 from the germline V gene are SGHTA and FQGNSA.